The 18 T cell receptor beta chains below were found in one sample sequenced in a study of blood T cell repertoires in COVID-19. The data were produced by immunoSEQ multiplex PCR, yet TCRdb's version contains in-frame clones alone and is incomplete. The sample has approximately 200,000 clones, less than 85% seen once. Sequencing was performed on peripheral blood. The receptors shown here come from a woman aged 50 to 60 with acute or convalescent COVID-19.

This clone was counted once. The chain combines TRBV28 with TRBJ1-6; the match to TRBD1 covers 8 bases. V dropped 9 bases and J dropped 9; count of bases not matched to a gene: 13. The CDR3 extends over 15 amino acids. CDR1 is MDHEN, CDR2 SYDVKM, per germline. The CDR3 here is CASRTGTWGSSPLHF. DNA for the CDR3: TGTGCCAGTAGGACAGGGACGTGGGGAAGTTCACCCCTCCACTTT.

As DNA, the CDR3 is TGCGCCAGCAGCTTGGGGGGCAGGGCGAACACTGAAGCTTTCTTT. This codes for CASSLGGRANTEAFF. The chain recombines TRBV5-1 with TRBJ1-1, with D tentatively TRBD1 (5 bases). CDR3 length: 15 amino acids. Per the germline V gene, CDR1 is SGHRS and CDR2 is YFSETQ. Trimming pared 0 bases from V and 1 base from J, leaving 10 bases between.

The chain joins TRBV29-1 to TRBJ2-1, with D perhaps TRBD2 (7 bases). Germline CDR1 and CDR2: SQVTM and ANQGSEA. The length of the CDR3 is 13 residues. The CDR3 loop reads CSGGAASENEQFF. CDR3 nucleotide sequence: TGCAGTGGGGGGGCGGCGTCGGAAAATGAGCAGTTCTTC.

The J gene is TRBJ1-3, the V gene TRBV12-5; D uncertain. The V gene lost 7 bases and the J gene lost 4 bases, with 11 bases spanning the gap. This CDR3 comprises 13 residues. The germline V gene has CDR1 LGHNT and CDR2 FRNRAP. The CDR3 loop is CASARTEGNTIYF. CDR3 sequence (DNA): TGTGCTAGTGCCAGAACCGAAGGAAACACCATATATTTT. The complete variable domain, with remaining parts taken from reference TRBV12-5 and TRBJ1-3, reads DARVTQTPRHKVTEMGQEVTMRCQPILGHNTVFWYRQTMMQGLELLAYFRNRAPLDDSGMPKDRFSAEMPDATLATLKIQPSEPRDSAVYFCASARTEGNTIYFGEGSWLTVV.

This chain links TRBV7-2 with TRBJ1-5, with D possibly being TRBD1 (5 bases). The V end was cut by 2 bases, the J end by 6 bases, with 8 bases between. Germline values: CDR1 SGHTA, CDR2 FQGNSA. There are 13 residues in the CDR3. CDR3 protein: CASSLIGVQPQHF. The CDR3 nucleotides read TGTGCCAGCAGCTTAATAGGGGTTCAGCCCCAGCATTTT.

This clone was recorded only once. The chain is built from TRBV5-3 and TRBJ2-1, with a possible D match to TRBD1 (6 bases). TRBV5-3 is annotated as an ORF whose role is uncertain. V dropped 2 bases and J dropped 1 base, with 13 bases sitting between them. The CDR3 has 16 residues. The CDR3 sequence is CARSFEGDHSYNEQFF. CDR3 nucleotide sequence: TGTGCCAGAAGCTTCGAGGGGGACCATTCCTACAATGAGCAGTTCTTC.

The chain links TRBV2 to TRBJ1-5; 8 bases map to TRBD1. This CDR3 region has 14 residues. The ends lost 4 bases at V and 6 bases at J; junction bases unmatched: 5. Germline V CDR1 and CDR2: SNHLY, FYNNEI. The CDR3 sequence is CASSGQGWTQPQHF. Written as DNA, the CDR3 is TGTGCCAGCAGTGGACAGGGGTGGACTCAGCCCCAGCATTTT.

V is TRBV28 and J is TRBJ1-2; D ambiguous. Between the trimmed V and J ends, which lost 10 bases and 0 bases, there was a span of 9 bases. This CDR3 region has 12 residues. From germline, CDR1 is MDHEN and CDR2 SYDVKM. The CDR3 region has the DNA TGTGCCACCGGGATAGCTAACTATGGCTACACCTTC. This translates into CATGIANYGYTF.

Comment on this clone: Other DNA sequences of this sample code for an identical CDR3. The chain links TRBV3-1 (or the pseudogene TRBV3-2) to TRBJ1-1, with 9 bases lining up with TRBD1. Germline CDR1 is LGHDT and CDR2 is YNNKEL (reference sequence). V shed 3 bases and J 0 bases; nucleotides not matched to a gene: 5. This CDR3 has 16 residues. CDR3 amino acids: CASSQRTGVMNTEAFF. The CDR3 DNA is TGTGCCAGCAGCCAGAGGACAGGGGTCATGAACACTGAAGCTTTCTTT.

The CDR3 nucleotides read TGTGCCAGTAGACTTACAGGGGGAATAGGAGAGACCCAGTACTTC. Amino acid sequence: CASRLTGGIGETQYF. The chain joins TRBV19 to TRBJ2-5; TRBD1 agrees at 8 bases. This CDR3 is built from 15 residues. Trimming removed 6 bases from V and 4 bases from J; junction bases left unmatched: 10. The germline gives CDR1 LNHDA, CDR2 SQIVND (reference sequence).

The gene calls are TRBV28 and TRBJ1-6; possibly TRBD1 for D (5 bases). The V end lost 7 bases, the J end lost 5 bases, and 15 bases lay between the germline ends. Germline V CDR1 and CDR2: MDHEN, SYDVKM. The CDR3 has 15 residues. For the CDR3, the DNA is TGTGCCAGCACCCTATCGGGCAGGGATAATTCACCCCTCCACTTT. The encoded protein is CASTLSGRDNSPLHF.

This sequence joins TRBV24-1 and TRBJ2-3; 11 positions agree with TRBD2. Germline trimming cut 5 bases from V and 4 bases from J; bases unmatched to any gene: 19. Germline V lookup: CDR1 KGHDR, CDR2 SFDVKD. The CDR3 is made up of 20 amino acids. This CDR3 reads CATSAFLGSGGGSLADTQYF. The DNA of the CDR3 is TGTGCCACCAGTGCCTTCCTAGGTAGCGGGGGGGGGAGTTTGGCAGATACGCAGTATTTT.

The J gene is TRBJ2-1, the V gene TRBV7-2, with 7 bases that match TRBD2. V lost 0 bases and J lost 9; bases outside the gene matches: 11. The CDR3 is 16 amino acids. CDR1 and CDR2 from the germline V gene are SGHTA and FQGNSA. The DNA for the CDR3 is TGTGCCAGCAGCTTAGCGCCGATCGGGGGAGGGCGTGAGCAGTTCTTC. Its protein is CASSLAPIGGGREQFF.

V gene TRBV11-2 combines with J gene TRBJ2-3; TRBD1 matches 7 bases. This CDR3 has 14 residues. The V and J ends lost 4 bases and 3 bases, in that order; junction bases with no gene match: 4. Germline assignment: CDR1 SGHAT and CDR2 FQNNGV. The DNA for the CDR3 is TGTGCCAGCAGCTCGTTACAGGGGACAGATACGCAGTATTTT. This gives the protein CASSSLQGTDTQYF.

Concerning this clone itself: Other DNA sequences in the same sample also yield this CDR3. The chain joins TRBV30 to TRBJ2-7; possible D gene TRBD1, 7 bases. Germline V CDR1 and CDR2: GTSNPN, SVGIG (reference sequence). The CDR3 runs to 13 residues. V was cut by 5 bases and J by 0 bases, with 11 bases left in between. The chain's CDR3 is CAWRRDSSYEQYF. In DNA, the CDR3 is TGTGCCTGGCGGAGGGACAGCTCCTACGAGCAGTACTTC.

The chain carries TRBV9 and TRBJ1-1, with TRBD1 identical over 8 bases. Germline-derived CDR1 and CDR2 are SGDLS and YYNGEE. V lost 4 bases and J lost 7; bases outside the gene matches: 9. The CDR3 is made up of 14 amino acids. CDR3 in amino acids: CASSPRQGSGEAFF. The CDR3 DNA follows: TGTGCCAGCAGCCCAAGACAGGGGTCAGGTGAAGCTTTCTTT.

The CDR3 region has the DNA TGTGCCAGCTCACCAAGGGACGGGAGACGTAGCGAGCAGTACTTC. Encoded protein: CASSPRDGRRSEQYF. The J gene is TRBJ2-7, the V gene TRBV18; D is possibly TRBD2 (6 bases). V lost 2 bases to trimming and J lost 6 bases, with 17 bases between them. CDR1 is KGHSH, CDR2 LQKENI, per germline. The CDR3 spans 15 residues. The full variable domain, rest sourced from reference TRBV18 and TRBJ2-7, is NAGVMQNPRHLVRRRGQEARLRCSPMKGHSHVYWYRQLPEEGLKFMVYLQKENIIDESGMPKERFSAEFPKEGPSILRIQQVVRGDSAAYFCASSPRDGRRSEQYFGPGTRLTVT.

This clone came up a few times. The J gene is TRBJ1-2, the V gene TRBV12-3 or TRBV12-4, with unresolved D. Trimming left V 5 bases short and J 0 bases short, with 4 bases between. CDR3 size: 12 residues. CDR3 coding DNA: TGTGCCAGCAGTCTATCTAACTATGGCTACACCTTC. This encodes CASSLSNYGYTF.